This T cell receptor (beta chain) was sequenced during a study of blood T cell repertoires in COVID-19. Study information: Samples came from the United States, Italy and Spain, spanning acute and convalescent COVID-19.

Sequencing was performed with immunoSEQ multiplex PCR; in TCRdb, only in-frame clones are kept and a portion is missing. The sample shows 500,000 or so clones, about nine tenths of them seen only once. V lost 9 bases and J 0 bases, leaving 15 bases between the germline ends. The germline CDR1 and CDR2 sequences are MNHEY and SMNVEV (reference sequence). This CDR3 is 15 amino acids long. This chain uses TRBV27 with TRBJ1-3; D ambiguous. Sequencing was carried out using PBMCs or T cells enriched from blood (not recorded which). The sequence was collected from a woman aged 18 to 35 who had recovered from COVID-19. The CDR3 coding sequence is TGTGCCAGACCCATCAGGCCCCCCTCTGGAAACACCATATATTTT. Translation: CARPIRPPSGNTIYF.